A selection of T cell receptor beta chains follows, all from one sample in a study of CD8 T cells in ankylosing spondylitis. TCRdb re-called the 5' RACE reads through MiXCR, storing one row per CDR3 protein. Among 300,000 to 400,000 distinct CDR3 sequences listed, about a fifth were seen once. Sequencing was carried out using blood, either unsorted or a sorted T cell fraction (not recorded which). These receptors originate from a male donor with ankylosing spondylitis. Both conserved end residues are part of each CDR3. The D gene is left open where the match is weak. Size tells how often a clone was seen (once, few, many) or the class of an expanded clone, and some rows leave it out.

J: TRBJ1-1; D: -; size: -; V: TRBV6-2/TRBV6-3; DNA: TGTGCCAGCAGTTACTCGTTGGGGACTGAAGCTTTCTTT; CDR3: CASSYSLGTEAFF
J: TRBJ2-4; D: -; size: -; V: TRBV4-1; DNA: TGCGCCAGCAGCCAAGTCGGTGGGCGTAAAAACATTCAGTACTTC; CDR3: CASSQVGGRKNIQYF
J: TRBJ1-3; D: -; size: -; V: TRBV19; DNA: TGTGCCAGTAGACCCCCCAGGGCTGGAAACACCATATATTTT; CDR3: CASRPPRAGNTIYF
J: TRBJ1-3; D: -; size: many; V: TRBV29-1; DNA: TGCAGCGTTATGAGCAGGGACTCTGGAAACACCATATATTTT; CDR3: CSVMSRDSGNTIYF
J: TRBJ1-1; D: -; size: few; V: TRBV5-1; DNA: TGCGCCAGCAGCTCGGGACGCGGGGGGGACACTGAAGCTTTCTTT; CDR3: CASSSGRGGDTEAFF
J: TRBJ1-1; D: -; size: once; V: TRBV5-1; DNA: TGCGCCAGCAGCTTTTTGAACATGAACACTGAAGCTTTCTTT; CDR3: CASSFLNMNTEAFF
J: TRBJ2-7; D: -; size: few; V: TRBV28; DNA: TGTGCCTGCGGTGTCGGTGGGGACTACGAGCAGTACTTC; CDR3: CACGVGGDYEQYF
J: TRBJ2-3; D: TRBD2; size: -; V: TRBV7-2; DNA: TGTGCCAGCAGCCCGCAAGCGGGAGGGAGCACAGATACGCAGTATTTT; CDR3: CASSPQAGGSTDTQYF
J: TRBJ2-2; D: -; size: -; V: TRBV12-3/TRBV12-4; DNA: TGTGCCAGCACAGGGAAAGGTCCCGGGGAGCTGTTTTTT; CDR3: CASTGKGPGELFF
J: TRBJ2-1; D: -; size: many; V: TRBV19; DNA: TGTGCCAGTACAGGGCTAACCTACAATGAGCAGTTCTTC; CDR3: CASTGLTYNEQFF
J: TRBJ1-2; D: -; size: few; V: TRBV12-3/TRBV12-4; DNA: TGTGCCAGCAGTTTGGCGCCTACCACCGGCGGCTACACCTTC; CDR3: CASSLAPTTGGYTF
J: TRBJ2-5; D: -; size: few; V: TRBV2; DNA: TGTGCCAGCAGGCCCATCCGGGAAGGGAGGACCCAGTACTTC; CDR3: CASRPIREGRTQYF
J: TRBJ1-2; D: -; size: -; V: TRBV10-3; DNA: TGTGCCATCAGTGAGTCGAAAGGGCGTACAGGGTACTATGGCTACACCTTC; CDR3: CAISESKGRTGYYGYTF
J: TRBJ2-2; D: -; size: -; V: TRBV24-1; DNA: TGTGCCACCAGTGATCCACAGGGTGTGAACACCGGGGAGCTGTTTTTT; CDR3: CATSDPQGVNTGELFF
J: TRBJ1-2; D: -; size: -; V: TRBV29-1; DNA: TGCAGCGTTGAGGGGGTAGAGGGCTACACCTTC; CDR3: CSVEGVEGYTF
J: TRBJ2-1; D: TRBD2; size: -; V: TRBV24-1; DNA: TGTGCCACCAGTGAACGGAGCGGGAGGGCCTACAATGAGCAGTTCTTC; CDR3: CATSERSGRAYNEQFF